The present TCR beta chain was sequenced within a study of sequential checkpoint blockade in melanoma (dated 2019 in TCRdb). For the study in its entirety: Patients were randomized 1:1 to first-line nivolumab followed by ipilimumab (arm A) or ipilimumab followed by nivolumab (arm B). In around 74% of the matched pre- and post-treatment tumor biopsy pairs, both biopsies came from the same lesion. DNA from around 96 pretreatment melanoma tumor samples was subjected to TCRbeta immunosequencing. Maintenance nivolumab was given following each of the two trial sequences. For about two dozen patients, matched tumor biopsies were taken both before treatment and at week 13, after single-agent nivolumab (arm A) or ipilimumab (arm B). The full study reports these points: Tumor T-cell fraction and clonality were correlated with PD-L1 staining and CD8+ T-cell counts, but not with mutational load. In the nivolumab-first arm (arm A), pretreatment tumor TIL clonality was associated with response (P = .04). Patients whose tumor T-cell fraction and clonality increased by week 13 were about 30 times more likely to achieve clinical benefit. Within-arm analyses of tumor T-cell fraction were limited by small sample sizes and reduced statistical power. Validation of the response-prediction model combining TCR metrics and mutation burden is needed in larger, independent patient cohorts.

The treatment or condition label corresponds to: randomized to nivolumab then ipilimumab (arm A) or the reverse (arm B). None of the trial patients had been given prior DNA-damaging chemotherapy. Samples were obtained from patients with melanoma enrolled in CheckMate 064, a randomized, open-label phase II trial of sequential checkpoint blockade. Genomic DNA from formalin-fixed paraffin-embedded (FFPE) tissue samples was used for tumor TCR sequencing. TCRbeta CDR3 regions were immunosequenced from genomic DNA with the immunoSEQ Assay. Prior to high-throughput sequencing, genomic DNA was amplified by bias-controlled multiplex PCR. As for the original processing: To quantify the absolute abundance of each unique TCRbeta CDR3 region, the sequences were collapsed and filtered. Clonality, defined as 1 minus Pielou's evenness, was calculated using only productive rearrangements. Tumor T-cell fraction was calculated by normalizing TCRbeta template counts to usable DNA, which was estimated from several housekeeping genes. A previously published method was used to identify clones whose frequencies were significantly greater in on-treatment samples than in baseline samples. The table was pulled from immuneACCESS by TCRdb, which kept in-frame rearrangements only. Such tables lose some clones; where checked, under half of the loss comes from unresolved V genes, and the rest has no known cause. The V and J calls and the clone size are those of that table, but D and trimming were determined from the DNA. In all, the sample holds 2,000 to 2,500 clones, and less than 20% of those were seen once. About 15% of the sample belongs to the ten largest clones.

This clone registers as medium-sized (0.01 to 0.1%) within its sample. There is no known antigen for this receptor. One end of the junction does not line up with germline, which may come from a read error. Including the terminal cysteine and phenylalanine, the CDR3 comprises 16 residues. Only the CDR3 part of the read is kept: 48 bases, read in frame from the first base. Reading the germline V gene gives CDR1 MNHGY and CDR2 SAAAGT. This clonotype was sampled from a human donor with melanoma. The sample consisted of tumor tissue (inferred from file names), taken from a patient given nivolumab and ipilimumab in sequence. The chain employs TRBV6-8 and TRBJ2-1; 9 bases in the junction line up with TRBD2. CDR3 sequence: CASSDSAGGGHNEQFF. Read as DNA, the sequence is TGTGCCAGCAGTGACTCGGCGGGAGGGGGGCACAATGAGCAGTTCTTC.